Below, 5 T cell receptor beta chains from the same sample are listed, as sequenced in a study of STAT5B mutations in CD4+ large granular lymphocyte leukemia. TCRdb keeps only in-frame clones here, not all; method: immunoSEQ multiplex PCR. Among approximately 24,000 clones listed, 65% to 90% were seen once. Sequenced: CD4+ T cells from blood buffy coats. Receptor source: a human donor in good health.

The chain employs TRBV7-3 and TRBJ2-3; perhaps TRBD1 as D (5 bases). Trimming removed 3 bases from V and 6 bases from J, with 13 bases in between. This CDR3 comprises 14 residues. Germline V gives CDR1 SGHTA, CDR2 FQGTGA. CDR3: CASSLGQGSDTQYF. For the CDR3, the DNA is TGTGCCAGCAGCTTGGGGCAGGGTAGCGATACGCAGTATTTT.

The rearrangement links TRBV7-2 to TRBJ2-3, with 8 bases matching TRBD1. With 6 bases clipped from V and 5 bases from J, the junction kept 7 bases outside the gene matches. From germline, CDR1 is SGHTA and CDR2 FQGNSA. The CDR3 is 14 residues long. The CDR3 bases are TGTGCCAGCAGTAGACCAGGGGGCAAAGATACGCAGTATTTT. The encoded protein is CASSRPGGKDTQYF.

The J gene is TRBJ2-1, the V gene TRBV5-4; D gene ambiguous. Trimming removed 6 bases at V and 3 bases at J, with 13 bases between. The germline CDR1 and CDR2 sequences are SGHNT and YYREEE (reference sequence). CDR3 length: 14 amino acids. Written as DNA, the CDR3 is TGTGCCAGCACCCTCGACCGGGTCTACAATGAGCAGTTCTTC. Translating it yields CASTLDRVYNEQFF.

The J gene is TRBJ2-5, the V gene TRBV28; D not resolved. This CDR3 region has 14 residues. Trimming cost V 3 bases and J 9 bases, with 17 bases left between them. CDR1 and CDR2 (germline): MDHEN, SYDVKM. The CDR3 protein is CASSFPWTLKAQYF. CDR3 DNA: TGTGCCAGCAGTTTTCCCTGGACCCTTAAGGCCCAGTACTTC.

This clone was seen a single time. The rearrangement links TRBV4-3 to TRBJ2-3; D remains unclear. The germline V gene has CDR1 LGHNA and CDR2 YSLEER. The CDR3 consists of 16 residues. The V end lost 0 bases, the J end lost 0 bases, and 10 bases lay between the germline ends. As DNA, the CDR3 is TGCGCCAGCAGCCAAGATGTCTTCGAAAGCACAGATACGCAGTATTTT. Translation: CASSQDVFESTDTQYF.